This T cell receptor (beta chain) was identified in a study of T-cell reconstitution after alpha-beta-depleted transplantation in children. Study outcomes and limitations: At one year after transplant, newly produced T cells mostly accounted for T-cell counts and diversity.

Points on this clonotype: What it binds is not known.

With 5 bases removed from V and 4 bases from J, the gap between germline ends came to 19 bases. The CDR3 contains 16 residues. Per the germline V gene, CDR1 is SEHNR and CDR2 is FQNEAQ (reference sequence). The library targeted TCRbeta and was prepared with unique molecular identifiers. TCRdb reanalysed the PCR reads using MiXCR and keeps one entry per CDR3 protein. This sample has about 830,000 distinct CDR3 sequences, with around 17% found just once. The specimen comprised PBMCs, mostly from graft donor cells, sampled 360 days after TCRalphabeta/CD19-depleted stem cell transplant. The chain couples TRBV7-9 to TRBJ2-3; tentative D call: TRBD2 (6 bases). The TCR comes from a male patient younger than 18 who had a stem cell transplant for acute lymphoblastic leukemia, so the T cells may come from the graft donor. CDR3 region: CASSLGSTGAADTQYF. In DNA form, the CDR3 reads TGTGCCAGCAGCCTAGGGTCTACGGGAGCGGCAGATACGCAGTATTTT. Combining the CDR3 with reference TRBV7-9 and TRBJ2-3 gives the whole variable domain DTGVSQNPRHKITKRGQNVTFRCDPISEHNRLYWYRQTLGQGPEFLTYFQNEAQLEKSRLLSDRFSAERPKGSFSTLEIQRTEQGDSAMYLCASSLGSTGAADTQYFGPGTRLTVL.